The present TCR beta chain was sequenced within a study of T-cell reconstitution after alpha-beta-depleted transplantation in children. Overall study findings and caveats: When one year had passed after transplant, most T-cell counts and diversity came from newly produced T cells. About two months after transplant, alpha-beta T cells reportedly came from several hundred expanded graft clones. Some patients owed their high day-60 TCRbeta diversity to surviving recipient T cells and thymic progenitors.

This sample's TCRbeta library carried unique molecular identifier barcodes. TCRdb redid the calling of the PCR reads with MiXCR, one entry per CDR3 protein. This table has 200,000 to 250,000 distinct CDR3 sequences, approximately 11% appearing once. Remarks on this clonotype: Antigen unknown.

J was trimmed by 5 bases and V by 4 bases; bases with no gene match: 4. The CDR3 runs 14 residues. Germline-derived CDR1 and CDR2 are SGHRS and YFSETQ. Sample: PBMCs, taken before TCRalphabeta/CD19-depleted stem cell transplant. The origin of this receptor is a child younger than two with acute myeloid leukemia, due to receive a stem cell transplant. J is TRBJ2-7 and V is TRBV5-1; TRBD2 aligns across 12 bases. The CDR3 loop is CASSRLAGDHEQYF. CDR3 sequence (DNA): TGCGCCAGCAGCCGACTAGCGGGAGATCACGAGCAGTACTTC.